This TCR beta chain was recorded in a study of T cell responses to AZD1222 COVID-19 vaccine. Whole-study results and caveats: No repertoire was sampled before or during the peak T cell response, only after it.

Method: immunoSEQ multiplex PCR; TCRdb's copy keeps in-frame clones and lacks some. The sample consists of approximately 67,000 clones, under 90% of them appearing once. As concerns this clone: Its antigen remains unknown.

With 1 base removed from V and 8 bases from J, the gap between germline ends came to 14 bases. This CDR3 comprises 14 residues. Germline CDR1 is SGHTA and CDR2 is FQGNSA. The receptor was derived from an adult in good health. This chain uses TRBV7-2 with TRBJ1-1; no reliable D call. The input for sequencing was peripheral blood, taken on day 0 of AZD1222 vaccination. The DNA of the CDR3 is TGTGCCAGCAGCTTAGAATTTCGAGCAGGAGAAGCTTTCTTT. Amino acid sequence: CASSLEFRAGEAFF.